This T cell receptor beta chain was sequenced for a study of T-cell memory formation after mild COVID-19. TCRdb reanalysed the 5' RACE reads using MiXCR and keeps one entry per CDR3 protein. The repertoire consists of some 450,000 distinct CDR3 sequences, with about 19% occurring once and the leading ten covering around 8%. CDR1 and CDR2 from the germline V gene are SGHTA and FQGTGA. Germline trimming cut 2 bases from V and 10 bases from J; bases unmatched to any gene: 17. CDR3 length equals 18 residues. The chain employs TRBV7-3 and TRBJ2-1; 10 nucleotides match TRBD2. This receptor was obtained from an adult woman who had mild COVID-19 (a few samples of this study predate the infection). Cell type and time point are not known. Specimen: PBMCs or a T cell subset sorted from them (not recorded which). The CDR3 nucleotides are TGTGCCAGCAGCTTACGACCGTCGGCAGCGGGGGGGCTTAGGGAGCAGTTCTTC. Amino acid sequence: CASSLRPSAAGGLREQFF.